This T cell receptor beta chain appears in the sequencing data of a study of T cells in Graves' hyperthyroidism and ophthalmopathy. There were TCR beta CDR3 regions amplified from RNA transcripts. The study used the HTBI primer set for a first-round RT-PCR of the TCR CDR3. TCRdb re-derived calls from the multiplex PCR reads in MiXCR, one entry per CDR3 protein. This table holds some 180,000 distinct CDR3 sequences, about 15% found once. Whole-study findings and limits: Prediction of ophthalmopathy progression came a median roughly 7.1 months pre-onset.

There are many counts of this clonotype. Its antigen is not identified. The authors took PBMCs from 8 to 10 ml fresh peripheral blood. Sequenced input: blood. The origin of this receptor is a woman between 50 and 59 years old with Graves' hyperthyroidism.

The CDR3 sequence: CASSQEDNSYEQYF. The CDR3 DNA sequence: TGTGCCAGCAGCCAAGAGGACAACTCCTACGAGCAGTACTTC. This chain joins TRBV3-1 and TRBJ2-7; D is possibly TRBD1 (5 bases). The V gene's germline CDR1 is LGHDT and CDR2 YNNKEL (reference sequence). The CDR3 is 14 residues long. The V and J ends lost 0 bases and 0 bases respectively, with 6 bases between them.